The rows below give T cell receptor beta chains drawn from one sample of a study of vaccination effects on CD4 cells after COVID-19. These receptors' targets are unknown. TCRdb keeps only in-frame clones here, not all; method: immunoSEQ multiplex PCR. The sample has about 23,000 clones, approximately 70% seen once. The sample consisted of CD4+ T cells from PBMCs cultured with SARS-CoV-2 spike peptides, taken before COVID-19 vaccination. Receptor source: a human donor who received a COVID-19 vaccine. The CDR3 runs from the conserved cysteine through the conserved F or W. A D gene is named only where the DNA matches it firmly. Clone size is given for some rows only: seen once, a few or many times, or a class if the clone is expanded.

>TRBV18|NA|once|TRBJ2-3
CASSPQGGPTDTQYF
TGTGCCAGCTCACCGCAGGGTGGCCCCACAGATACGCAGTATTTT
>TRBV18|TRBD1|NA|TRBJ1-3
CATQKDRNRGNTIYF
TGTGCCACCCAGAAGGACAGGAATCGTGGAAACACCATATATTTT
>TRBV7-2|NA|NA|TRBJ2-7
CASSLSYEQYF
TGTGCCAGCAGCTTATCATACGAGCAGTACTTC
>TRBV11-2|TRBD2|NA|TRBJ2-1
CASSPRTSGRHNEQFF
TGTGCCAGCAGCCCAAGGACTAGCGGTAGACACAATGAGCAGTTCTTC
>TRBV7-8|NA|NA|TRBJ1-1
CASSLAGGRGMDTEAFF
TGTGCCAGCAGCTTAGCGGGCGGTAGGGGTATGGACACTGAAGCTTTCTTT
>TRBV19|NA|NA|TRBJ2-1
CASRTTFSSYNEQFF
TGTGCCAGTAGGACGACTTTTTCCTCCTACAATGAGCAGTTCTTC
>TRBV5-1|NA|NA|TRBJ2-7
CASSDSMSTLYEQYF
TGCGCCAGCAGCGATTCTATGTCCACACTCTACGAGCAGTACTTC
>TRBV6-5|NA|NA|TRBJ1-2
CASRRVGGRYGYTF
TGTGCCAGCAGGCGCGTGGGGGGCAGGTATGGCTACACCTTC
>TRBV27|TRBD2|few|TRBJ2-3
CASTPQRLAGGGTDTQYF
TGTGCCAGCACACCCCAAAGACTAGCGGGAGGGGGCACAGATACGCAGTATTTT
>TRBV4-2|TRBD2|NA|TRBJ2-1
CASSQGPLAGSYNEQFF
TGTGCCAGCAGCCAAGGACCTCTAGCGGGATCTTACAATGAGCAGTTCTTC
>TRBV12-3/TRBV12-4|NA|NA|TRBJ1-5
CASSSTGNQPQHF
TGTGCCAGCAGTTCCACAGGAAATCAGCCCCAGCATTTT
>TRBV7-9|TRBD1|few|TRBJ2-3
CASSFGQGGDTQYF
TGTGCCAGCAGCTTCGGACAGGGCGGAGATACGCAGTATTTT
>TRBV2|NA|NA|TRBJ1-1
CATREGRVGKTEAFF
TGTGCCACCAGGGAGGGCAGGGTAGGAAAAACTGAAGCTTTCTTT
>TRBV7-6|NA|NA|TRBJ1-3
CASSSQGPGNTIYF
TGTGCCAGCAGCTCACAGGGACCTGGAAACACCATATATTTT
>TRBV28|NA|NA|TRBJ1-2
CASRTDYGYTF
TGTGCCAGCAGGACAGACTATGGCTACACCTTC
>TRBV29-1|NA|few|TRBJ1-2
CSVVDSNYGYTF
TGCAGCGTTGTGGACAGTAACTATGGCTACACCTTC
>TRBV30|NA|few|TRBJ1-2
CARQQLTNYGYTF
TGTGCCCGGCAACAGTTGACTAACTATGGCTACACCTTC
>TRBV12-5|TRBD1|NA|TRBJ1-5
CASGGGGPDSNQPQHF
TGTGCTAGTGGCGGAGGGGGCCCTGATAGCAATCAGCCCCAGCATTTT
>TRBV12-5|NA|NA|TRBJ2-7
CASGLVQAGPYEQYF
TGTGCTAGTGGTTTGGTACAGGCAGGGCCCTACGAGCAGTACTTC
>TRBV6-6|TRBD2|NA|TRBJ2-2
CASSRDAGGTYTGELFF
TGTGCCAGCAGTCGGGACGCGGGGGGGACGTACACCGGGGAGCTGTTTTTT
>TRBV3-1/TRBV3-2|NA|NA|TRBJ1-1
CASSQVPQGIATEAFF
TGTGCCAGCAGCCAGGTCCCCCAGGGGATCGCCACTGAAGCTTTCTTT
>TRBV5-1|NA|NA|TRBJ2-1
CASREGASYNEQFF
TGCGCCAGCAGGGAGGGGGCCTCCTACAATGAGCAGTTCTTC
>TRBV19|NA|NA|TRBJ1-2
CASKFGIYGYTF
TGTGCCAGTAAATTTGGGATCTATGGCTACACCTTC
>TRBV3-1/TRBV3-2|NA|once|TRBJ2-2
CASSQDVRTEATGELFF
TGTGCCAGCAGCCAAGATGTTCGGACAGAGGCCACCGGGGAGCTGTTTTTT
>TRBV7-6|NA|NA|TRBJ1-1
CASSFLSVSTEAFF
TGTGCCAGCAGCTTTTTATCAGTTAGCACTGAAGCTTTCTTT
>TRBV18|NA|NA|TRBJ2-5
CASSSPQAETQYF
TGTGCCAGCTCCTCCCCCCAGGCAGAGACCCAGTACTTC
>TRBV2|TRBD2|NA|TRBJ2-3
CASSGRSGSTDTQYF
TGTGCCAGCAGTGGCCGTAGCGGGAGTACAGATACGCAGTATTTT
>TRBV10-3|TRBD1|NA|TRBJ2-2
CAIRGQANTGELFF
TGTGCCATAAGAGGACAGGCGAACACCGGGGAGCTGTTTTTT
>TRBV14|TRBD2|NA|TRBJ2-1
CASKTSGSSEQFF
TGTGCCAGCAAGACTAGCGGGTCCAGTGAGCAGTTCTTC
>TRBV10-1|NA|NA|TRBJ2-1
CASSEGGGIDEQFF
TGCGCCAGCAGTGAAGGGGGGGGAATCGATGAGCAGTTCTTC
>TRBV4-1|NA|NA|TRBJ1-5
CASSQVEIGEIAYSNQPQHF
TGCGCCAGCAGCCAAGTTGAAATAGGGGAAATTGCTTATAGCAATCAGCCCCAGCATTTT
>TRBV5-1|NA|few|TRBJ1-4
CASSLNGATRNEKLFF
TGCGCCAGCAGCCTAAATGGCGCGACGCGTAATGAAAAACTGTTTTTT
>TRBV27|TRBD2|NA|TRBJ2-7
CASSPYGGGRGPYEQYF
TGTGCCAGCAGTCCGTATGGGGGCGGGAGGGGCCCCTACGAGCAGTACTTC
>TRBV19|TRBD2|NA|TRBJ2-7
CASKRGGLAGDRYEQYF
TGTGCCAGTAAAAGGGGAGGACTAGCGGGAGACAGGTACGAGCAGTACTTC
>TRBV7-9|NA|NA|TRBJ2-1
CASSLAGSNEQFF
TGTGCCAGCAGCTTAGCCGGGAGTAATGAGCAGTTCTTC
>TRBV6-5|TRBD2|NA|TRBJ2-2
CASRALAGGGGELFF
TGTGCCAGCAGGGCACTAGCGGGAGGTGGAGGGGAGCTGTTTTTT
>TRBV12-3/TRBV12-4|NA|NA|TRBJ1-5
CASSLSVYQPQHF
TGTGCCAGCAGTTTAAGTGTGTATCAGCCCCAGCATTTT
>TRBV7-8|NA|few|TRBJ1-5
CASHAGRSNQPQHF
TGTGCCAGCCACGCGGGACGAAGCAATCAGCCCCAGCATTTT
>TRBV7-6|TRBD1|few|TRBJ1-2
CASSLPGQVGADYGYTF
TGTGCCAGCAGCTTACCCGGACAGGTGGGGGCGGACTATGGCTACACCTTC
>TRBV6-5|TRBD1|NA|TRBJ1-2
CASRLQGAGSYGYTF
TGTGCCAGCAGACTACAGGGGGCGGGTAGCTATGGCTACACCTTC
>TRBV18|NA|NA|TRBJ1-6
CASSLTGSNSPLHF
TGTGCCAGCTCTCTCACAGGATCTAATTCACCCCTCCACTTT
>TRBV19|TRBD1|NA|TRBJ1-5
CASSDRASQPQHF
TGTGCCAGTAGTGACAGGGCCTCTCAGCCCCAGCATTTT
>TRBV4-1|NA|NA|TRBJ1-2
CASSQREFPGWHGYTF
TGCGCCAGCAGCCAGAGGGAATTTCCGGGATGGCATGGCTACACCTTC
>TRBV10-2|NA|NA|TRBJ1-1
CASSGNVGNTEAFF
TGCGCCAGCAGTGGGAACGTAGGGAACACTGAAGCTTTCTTT
>TRBV9|NA|NA|TRBJ2-5
CASSVQHEETQYF
TGTGCCAGCAGCGTACAACATGAAGAGACCCAGTACTTC
>TRBV7-2|TRBD2|NA|TRBJ2-3
CASSLGDYSVVSTDTQYF
TGTGCCAGCAGCTTGGGGGACTATTCAGTAGTAAGCACAGATACGCAGTATTTT
>TRBV11-2|NA|once|TRBJ2-3
CASSYDVGTDTQYF
TGTGCCAGCAGCTATGACGTCGGCACAGATACGCAGTATTTT
>TRBV10-3|NA|NA|TRBJ1-6
CAITAGRQSPLHF
TGTGCCATCACAGCAGGCCGCCAATCACCCCTCCACTTT
>TRBV4-1|NA|NA|TRBJ2-3
CASSQSGTQSDTQYF
TGCGCCAGCAGCCAATCCGGGACGCAGTCAGATACGCAGTATTTT
>TRBV6-5|TRBD1|NA|TRBJ2-1
CASSFRTGPYYNEQFF
TGTGCCAGCAGTTTCCGGACAGGGCCTTACTACAATGAGCAGTTCTTC